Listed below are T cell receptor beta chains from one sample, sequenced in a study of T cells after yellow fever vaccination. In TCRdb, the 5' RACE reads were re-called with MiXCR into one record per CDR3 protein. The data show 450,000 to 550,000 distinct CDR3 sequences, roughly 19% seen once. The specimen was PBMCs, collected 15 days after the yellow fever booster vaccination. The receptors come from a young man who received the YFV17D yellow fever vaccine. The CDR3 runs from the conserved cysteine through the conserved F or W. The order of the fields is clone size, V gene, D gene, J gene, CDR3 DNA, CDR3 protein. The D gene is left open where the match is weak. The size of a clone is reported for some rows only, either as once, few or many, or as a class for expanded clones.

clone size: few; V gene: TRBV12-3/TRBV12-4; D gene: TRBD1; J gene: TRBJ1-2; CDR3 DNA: TGTGCCAGCAGTCACGGACAGGGGGGAAATGGCTACACCTTC; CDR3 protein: CASSHGQGGNGYTF
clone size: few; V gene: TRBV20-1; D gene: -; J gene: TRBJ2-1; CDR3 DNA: TGCAGTGCTAGCCCCTACAATGAGCAGTTCTTC; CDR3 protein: CSASPYNEQFF
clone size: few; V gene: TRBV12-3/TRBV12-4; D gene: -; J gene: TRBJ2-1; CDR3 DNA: TGTGCCAGCATGGAGCCGAACTACAATGAGCAGTTCTTC; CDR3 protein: CASMEPNYNEQFF
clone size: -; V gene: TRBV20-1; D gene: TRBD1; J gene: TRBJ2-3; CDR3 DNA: TGCAGTGCTAAACAGGGGGCAAGAACAGATACGCAGTATTTT; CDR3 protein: CSAKQGARTDTQYF
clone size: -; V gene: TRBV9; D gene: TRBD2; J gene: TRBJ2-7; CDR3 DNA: TGTGCCAGCAGCTCCGGGACTAGCGGGGAGCAGTACTTC; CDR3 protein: CASSSGTSGEQYF
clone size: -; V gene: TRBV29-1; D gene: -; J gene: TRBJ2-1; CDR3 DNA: TGCAGCGGCCAAATATCCAATGAGCAGTTCTTC; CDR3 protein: CSGQISNEQFF
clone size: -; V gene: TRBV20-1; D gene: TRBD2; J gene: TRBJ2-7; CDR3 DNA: TGCAGTGCACTCCGAAGAGGAGCGGGAGCGGGGCAGTACTTC; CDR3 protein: CSALRRGAGAGQYF
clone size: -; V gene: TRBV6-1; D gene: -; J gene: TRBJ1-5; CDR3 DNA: TGTGCCAGCAGCGGAACAGCACCAGCTCAGGGATTGGGGGGGCAGCCCCAGCATTTT; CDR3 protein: CASSGTAPAQGLGGQPQHF
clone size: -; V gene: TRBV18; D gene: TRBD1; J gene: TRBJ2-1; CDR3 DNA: TGTGCCAGCTCACCGCGGACAGGGGAAATGGATGAGCAGTTCTTC; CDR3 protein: CASSPRTGEMDEQFF
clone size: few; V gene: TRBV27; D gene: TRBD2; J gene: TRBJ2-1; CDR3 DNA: TGTGCCAGCGGATTAGCGGGAACACTCACGAGCTCCTACAATGAGCAGTTCTTC; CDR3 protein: CASGLAGTLTSSYNEQFF
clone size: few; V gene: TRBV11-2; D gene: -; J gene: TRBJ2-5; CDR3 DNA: TGTGCCAGCAGCTCCCAGGGGTTCCAAGAGACCCAGTACTTC; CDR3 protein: CASSSQGFQETQYF
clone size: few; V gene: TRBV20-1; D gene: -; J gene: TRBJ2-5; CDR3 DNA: TGCAGTGCCCATCGAGGGACTCAAGAGACCCAGTACTTC; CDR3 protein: CSAHRGTQETQYF
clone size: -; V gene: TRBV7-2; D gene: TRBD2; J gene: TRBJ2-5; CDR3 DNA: TGTGCCAGCAGAGACACAGCGGGGGAGACCCAGTACTTC; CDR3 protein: CASRDTAGETQYF
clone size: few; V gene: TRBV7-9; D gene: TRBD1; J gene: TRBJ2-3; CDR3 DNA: TGTGCCAGCAGCTCCGGGACAGGGGAAAGCACAGATACGCAGTATTTT; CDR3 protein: CASSSGTGESTDTQYF
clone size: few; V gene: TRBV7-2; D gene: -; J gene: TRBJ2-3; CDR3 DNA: TGTGCCAGCAGCTTCATGGTTTTAGCAGATACGCAGTATTTT; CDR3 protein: CASSFMVLADTQYF
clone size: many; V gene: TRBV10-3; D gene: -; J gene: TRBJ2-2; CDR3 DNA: TGTGCCACAAACGGGGGCCAGGGGGTCTCCACCGGGGAGCTGTTTTTT; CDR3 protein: CATNGGQGVSTGELFF
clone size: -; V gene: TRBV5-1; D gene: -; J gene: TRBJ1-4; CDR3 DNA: TGCGCCAGCCGGGACCCGTGGGATGAAAAACTGTTTTTT; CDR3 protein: CASRDPWDEKLFF
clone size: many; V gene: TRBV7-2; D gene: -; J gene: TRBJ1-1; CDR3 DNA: TGTGCCAGCAGCTCCGACCCGAACACTGAAGCTTTCTTT; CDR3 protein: CASSSDPNTEAFF
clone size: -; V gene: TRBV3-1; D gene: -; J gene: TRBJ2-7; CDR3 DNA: TGTGCCAGCAGCCAGGGCAGGGGTTCCGAGCAGTACTTC; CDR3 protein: CASSQGRGSEQYF
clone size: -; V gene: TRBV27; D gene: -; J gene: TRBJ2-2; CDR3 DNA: TGTGCCAGTCGATGGGGAGGGGGCGCAGGGACCGGGGAGCTGTTTTTT; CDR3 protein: CASRWGGGAGTGELFF
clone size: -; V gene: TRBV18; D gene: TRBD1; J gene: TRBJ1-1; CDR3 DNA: TGTGCCAGCTCACCCCGGACAGGCCCTGAAGCTTTCTTT; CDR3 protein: CASSPRTGPEAFF
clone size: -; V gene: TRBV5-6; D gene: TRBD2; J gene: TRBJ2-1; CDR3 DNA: TGTGCCAGCAGCGTACCTAGCGGACCCAGGGAAGAGCAGTTCTTC; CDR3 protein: CASSVPSGPREEQFF
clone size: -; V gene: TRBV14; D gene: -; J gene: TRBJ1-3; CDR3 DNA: TGTGCCAGCAGCCAAGTAGTCAGGTCCGCGGGAAACACCATATATTTT; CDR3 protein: CASSQVVRSAGNTIYF
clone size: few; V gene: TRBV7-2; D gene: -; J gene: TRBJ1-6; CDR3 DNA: TGTGCCAGCAGCTTATACGGGACGGACTATAATTCACCCCTCCACTTT; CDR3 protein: CASSLYGTDYNSPLHF
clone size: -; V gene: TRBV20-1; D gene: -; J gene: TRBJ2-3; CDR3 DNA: TGCAGTGCTAGAGCAGGGCGGGAAGTCATGTCCACAGATACGCAGTATTTT; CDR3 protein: CSARAGREVMSTDTQYF
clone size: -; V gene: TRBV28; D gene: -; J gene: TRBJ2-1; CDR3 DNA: TGTGCCAGCAGTACCCTTAGTTCCCCCGGTGAGCAGTTCTTC; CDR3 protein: CASSTLSSPGEQFF
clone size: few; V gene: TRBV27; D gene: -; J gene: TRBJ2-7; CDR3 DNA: TGTGCCAGCAGTTTAGGGCCTGACAGCCCCTACGAGCAGTACTTC; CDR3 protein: CASSLGPDSPYEQYF
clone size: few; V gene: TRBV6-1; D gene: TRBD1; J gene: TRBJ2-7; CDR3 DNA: TGTGCCAGCAGCCGGACCGGGACAGGGTCCCACGAGCAGTACTTC; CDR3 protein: CASSRTGTGSHEQYF
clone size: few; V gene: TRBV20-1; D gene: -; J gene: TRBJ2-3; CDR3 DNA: TGCAGTGCCCAGGGGATTAGCACAGATACGCAGTATTTT; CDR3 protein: CSAQGISTDTQYF
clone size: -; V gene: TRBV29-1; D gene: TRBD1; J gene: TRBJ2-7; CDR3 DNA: TGCAGCGTTTGGGGACAGGGTTTCTACGAGCAGTACTTC; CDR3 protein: CSVWGQGFYEQYF
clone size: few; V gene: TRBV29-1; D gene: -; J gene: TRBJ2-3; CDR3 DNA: TGCAGCGTCGGGACCAACCAAGATACGCAGTATTTT; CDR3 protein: CSVGTNQDTQYF
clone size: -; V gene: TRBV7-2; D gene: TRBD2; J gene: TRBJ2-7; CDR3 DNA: TGTGCCAGCAGCTTAGGGAAGATAGCGGGAGTCTACGAGCAGTACTTC; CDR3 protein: CASSLGKIAGVYEQYF
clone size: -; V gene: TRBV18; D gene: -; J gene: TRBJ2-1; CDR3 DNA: TGTGCCAGCTCACCACCGCCTATAGGTGACGGAAATGAGCAGTTCTTC; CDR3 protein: CASSPPPIGDGNEQFF
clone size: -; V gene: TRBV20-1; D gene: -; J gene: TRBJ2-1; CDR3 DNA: TGCAGTGCTAGAGACGGGTTCTCCTACAATGAGCAGTTCTTC; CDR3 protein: CSARDGFSYNEQFF
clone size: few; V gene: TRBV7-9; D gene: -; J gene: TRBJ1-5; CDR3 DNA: TGTGCCAGCAGCCTGGGGCAGGGGATTCAGCCCCAGCATTTT; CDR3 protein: CASSLGQGIQPQHF
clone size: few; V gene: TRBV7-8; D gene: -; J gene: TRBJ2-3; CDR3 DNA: TGTGCCAGCAGCTTAGCGTCCCCGTCAGGAGATACGCAGTATTTT; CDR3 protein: CASSLASPSGDTQYF
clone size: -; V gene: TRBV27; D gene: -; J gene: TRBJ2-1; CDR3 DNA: TGTGCCAGCAGTTCGGGGGGCGCTTTCAATGAGCAGTTCTTC; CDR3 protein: CASSSGGAFNEQFF
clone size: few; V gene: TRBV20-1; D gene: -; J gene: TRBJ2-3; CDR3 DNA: TGCAGTGCTAGAGGCCGTGATACGCAGTATTTT; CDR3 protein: CSARGRDTQYF
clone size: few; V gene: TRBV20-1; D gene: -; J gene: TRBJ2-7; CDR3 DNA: TGCAGTGCTAGTTACCGCTTTCAGGGGGGGTCAGACGAGCAGTACTTC; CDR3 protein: CSASYRFQGGSDEQYF
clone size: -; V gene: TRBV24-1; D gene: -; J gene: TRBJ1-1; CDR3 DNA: TGTGCCACCAGAGGGACCGGTGGCACTGAAGCTTTCTTT; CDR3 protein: CATRGTGGTEAFF
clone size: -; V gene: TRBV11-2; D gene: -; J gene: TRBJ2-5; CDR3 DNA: TGTGCCAGCAGCTTAGTTCTAGGGACGGATAAACAAGAGACCCAGTACTTC; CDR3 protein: CASSLVLGTDKQETQYF
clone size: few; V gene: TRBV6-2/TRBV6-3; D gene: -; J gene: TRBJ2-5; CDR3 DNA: TGTGCCAGCAGTTGGGACGGAAAAGGAGGGACCCAGTACTTC; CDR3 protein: CASSWDGKGGTQYF
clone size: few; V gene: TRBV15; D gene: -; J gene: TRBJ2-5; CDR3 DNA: TGTGCCACCAGCAGAGATCGGTACCAAGAGACCCAGTACTTC; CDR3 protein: CATSRDRYQETQYF
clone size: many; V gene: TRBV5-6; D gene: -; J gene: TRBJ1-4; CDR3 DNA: TGTGCCAGCAGCTTGGACAGAAATGAAAAACTGTTTTTT; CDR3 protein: CASSLDRNEKLFF
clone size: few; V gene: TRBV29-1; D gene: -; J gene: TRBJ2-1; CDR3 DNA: TGCAGCGCAACGGACGTTTTGTCGTTCTTC; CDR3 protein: CSATDVLSFF
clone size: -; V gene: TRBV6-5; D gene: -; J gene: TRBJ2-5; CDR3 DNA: TGTGCCAGCAGTTACTCGCTTACAGAAGAGACCCAGTACTTC; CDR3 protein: CASSYSLTEETQYF
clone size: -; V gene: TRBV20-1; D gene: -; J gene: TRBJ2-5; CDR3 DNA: TGCAGTGCTGGTTCCCGGGCCCAGTACTTC; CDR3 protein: CSAGSRAQYF
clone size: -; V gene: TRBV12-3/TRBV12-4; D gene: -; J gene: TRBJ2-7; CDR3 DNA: TGTGCCAGCACCTTACTCGGCTACGAGCAGTACTTC; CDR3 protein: CASTLLGYEQYF
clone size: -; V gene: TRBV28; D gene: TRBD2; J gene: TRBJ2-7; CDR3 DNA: TGTGCCAGCAGTTTCGGCGTTGCGGGACTAGGTCCCTACGAGCAGTACTTC; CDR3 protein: CASSFGVAGLGPYEQYF
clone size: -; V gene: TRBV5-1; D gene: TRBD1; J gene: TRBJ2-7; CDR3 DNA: TGCGCCAGCAGCTTGCGCCCGGACCCGACAGGGGACGAGCAGTACTTC; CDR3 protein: CASSLRPDPTGDEQYF
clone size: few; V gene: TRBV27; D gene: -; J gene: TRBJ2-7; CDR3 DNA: TGTGCCAGCAGTCCGATGGGGGTTACGGGGCCCGCGGGCGAGCAGTACTTC; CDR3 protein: CASSPMGVTGPAGEQYF
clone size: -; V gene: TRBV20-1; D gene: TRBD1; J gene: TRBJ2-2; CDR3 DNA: TGCAGTGCACTGGGACAGGGGTTTGGTACCGGGGAGCTGTTTTTT; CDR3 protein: CSALGQGFGTGELFF
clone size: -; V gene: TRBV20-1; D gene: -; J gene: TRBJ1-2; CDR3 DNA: TGCAGTACACCCTCGGGAAAGGGCGGCTATGGCTACACCTTC; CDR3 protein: CSTPSGKGGYGYTF
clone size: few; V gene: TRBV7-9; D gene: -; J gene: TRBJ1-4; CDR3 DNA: TGTGCCAGCAGCTCCCTGACAGGAAAGGGAGGAAAACTGTTTTTT; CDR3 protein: CASSSLTGKGGKLFF
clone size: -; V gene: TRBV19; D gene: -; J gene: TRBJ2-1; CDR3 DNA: TGTGCCAGTAGTATAGTTTTGTCCGGGACAAGCAAGTTCTTC; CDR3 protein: CASSIVLSGTSKFF